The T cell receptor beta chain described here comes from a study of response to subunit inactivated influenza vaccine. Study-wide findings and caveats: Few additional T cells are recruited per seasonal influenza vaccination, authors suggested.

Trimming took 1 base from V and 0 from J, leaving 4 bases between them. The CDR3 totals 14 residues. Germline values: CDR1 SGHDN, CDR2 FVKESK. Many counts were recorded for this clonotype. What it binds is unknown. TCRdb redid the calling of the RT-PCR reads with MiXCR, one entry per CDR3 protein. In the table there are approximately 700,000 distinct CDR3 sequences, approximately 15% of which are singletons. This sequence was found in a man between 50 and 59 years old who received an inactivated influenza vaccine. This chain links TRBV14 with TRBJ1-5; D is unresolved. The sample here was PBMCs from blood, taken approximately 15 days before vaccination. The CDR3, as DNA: TGTGCCAGCAGCCAAGGCCCTAGCAATCAGCCCCAGCATTTT. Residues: CASSQGPSNQPQHF.